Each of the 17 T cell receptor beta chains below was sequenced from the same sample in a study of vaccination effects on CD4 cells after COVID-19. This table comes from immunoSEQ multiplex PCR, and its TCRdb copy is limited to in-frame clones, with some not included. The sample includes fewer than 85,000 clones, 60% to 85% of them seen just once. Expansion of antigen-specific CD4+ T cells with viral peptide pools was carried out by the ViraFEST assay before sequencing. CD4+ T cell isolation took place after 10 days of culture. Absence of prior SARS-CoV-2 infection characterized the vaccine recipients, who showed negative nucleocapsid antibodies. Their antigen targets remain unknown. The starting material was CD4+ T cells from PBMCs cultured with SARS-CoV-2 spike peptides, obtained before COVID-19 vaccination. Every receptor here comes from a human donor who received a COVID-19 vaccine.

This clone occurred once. The CDR3 DNA sequence: TGCGCCAGCAGCGACCGGGACAGGGGGTCAGATACGCAGTATTTT. It specifies CASSDRDRGSDTQYF. This chain links TRBV5-1 with TRBJ2-3; 11 bases are shared with TRBD1. Germline values: CDR1 SGHRS, CDR2 YFSETQ. CDR3 size: 15 residues. The V gene end was trimmed by 4 bases and the J gene end by 4 bases; junction bases not matched to a gene: 5.

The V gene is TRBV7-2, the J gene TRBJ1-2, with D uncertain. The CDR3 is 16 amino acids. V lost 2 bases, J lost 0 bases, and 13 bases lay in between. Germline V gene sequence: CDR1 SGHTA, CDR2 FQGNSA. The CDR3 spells CASSLNPLKTNYGYTF. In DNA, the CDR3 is TGTGCCAGCAGCTTAAACCCCCTCAAGACTAACTATGGCTACACCTTC.

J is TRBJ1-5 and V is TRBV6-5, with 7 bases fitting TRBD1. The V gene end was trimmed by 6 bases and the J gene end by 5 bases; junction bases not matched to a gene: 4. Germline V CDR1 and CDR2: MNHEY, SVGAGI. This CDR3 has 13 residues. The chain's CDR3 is CASRRQGHQPQHF. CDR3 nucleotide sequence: TGTGCCAGCAGACGACAGGGCCATCAGCCCCAGCATTTT.

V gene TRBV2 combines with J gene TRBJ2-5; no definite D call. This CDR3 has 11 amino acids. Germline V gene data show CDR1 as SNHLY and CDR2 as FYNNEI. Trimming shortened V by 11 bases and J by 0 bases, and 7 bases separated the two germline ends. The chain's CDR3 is CASEYQETQYF. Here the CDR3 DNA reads TGTGCCTCGGAGTACCAAGAGACCCAGTACTTC.

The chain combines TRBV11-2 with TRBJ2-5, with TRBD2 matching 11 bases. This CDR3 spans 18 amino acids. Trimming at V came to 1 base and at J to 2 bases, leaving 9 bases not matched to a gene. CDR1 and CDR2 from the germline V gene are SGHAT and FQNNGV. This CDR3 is CASSLGVLSSGGQETQYF. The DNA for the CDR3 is TGTGCCAGCAGCTTAGGAGTTTTATCTAGCGGGGGGCAAGAGACCCAGTACTTC.

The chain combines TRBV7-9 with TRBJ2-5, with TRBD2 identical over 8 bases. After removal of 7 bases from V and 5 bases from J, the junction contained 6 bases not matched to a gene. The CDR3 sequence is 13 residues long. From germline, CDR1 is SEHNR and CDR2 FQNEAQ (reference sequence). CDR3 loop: CASTGGRGETQYF. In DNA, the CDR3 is TGTGCCAGCACGGGAGGGAGGGGGGAGACCCAGTACTTC.

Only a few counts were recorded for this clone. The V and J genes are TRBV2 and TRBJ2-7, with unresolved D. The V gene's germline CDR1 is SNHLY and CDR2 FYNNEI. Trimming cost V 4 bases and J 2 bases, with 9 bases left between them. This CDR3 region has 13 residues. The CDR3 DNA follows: TGTGCCAGCAGTGTCGGCTGGACCTACGAGCAGTACGTC. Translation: CASSVGWTYEQYV.

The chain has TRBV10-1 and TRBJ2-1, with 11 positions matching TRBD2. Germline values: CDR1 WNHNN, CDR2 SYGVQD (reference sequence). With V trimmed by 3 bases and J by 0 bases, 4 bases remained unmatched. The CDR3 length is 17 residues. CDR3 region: CASSELAGVTSYNEQFF. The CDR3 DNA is TGCGCCAGCAGTGAACTAGCGGGGGTTACCTCCTACAATGAGCAGTTCTTC.

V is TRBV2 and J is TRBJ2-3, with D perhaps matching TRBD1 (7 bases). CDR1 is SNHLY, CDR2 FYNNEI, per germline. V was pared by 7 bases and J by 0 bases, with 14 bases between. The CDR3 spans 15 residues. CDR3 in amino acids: CASKETGTSTDTQYF. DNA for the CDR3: TGTGCCAGCAAAGAGACAGGGACTAGCACAGATACGCAGTATTTT. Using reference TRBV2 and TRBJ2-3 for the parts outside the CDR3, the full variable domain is EPEVTQTPSHQVTQMGQEVILRCVPISNHLYFYWYRQILGQKVEFLVSFYNNEISEKSEIFDDQFSVERPDGSNFTLKIRSTKLEDSAMYFCASKETGTSTDTQYFGPGTRLTVL.

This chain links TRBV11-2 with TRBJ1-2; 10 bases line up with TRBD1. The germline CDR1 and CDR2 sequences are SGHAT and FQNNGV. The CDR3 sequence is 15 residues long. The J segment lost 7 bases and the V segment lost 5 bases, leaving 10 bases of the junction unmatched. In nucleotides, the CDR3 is TGTGCCAGCAGCAACATTGGGACAGGGGTATCTGGCTACACCTTC. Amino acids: CASSNIGTGVSGYTF. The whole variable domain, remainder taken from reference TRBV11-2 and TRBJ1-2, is EAGVAQSPRYKIIEKRQSVAFWCNPISGHATLYWYQQILGQGPKLLIQFQNNGVVDDSQLPKDRFSAERLKGVDSTLKIQPAKLEDSAVYLCASSNIGTGVSGYTFGSGTRLTVV.

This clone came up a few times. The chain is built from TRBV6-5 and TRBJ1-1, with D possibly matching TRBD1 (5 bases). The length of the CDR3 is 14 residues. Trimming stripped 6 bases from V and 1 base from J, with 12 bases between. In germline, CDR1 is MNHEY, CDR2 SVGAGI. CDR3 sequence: CASRLRAGNTEAFF. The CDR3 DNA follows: TGTGCCAGCAGGCTCAGGGCGGGGAACACTGAAGCTTTCTTT.

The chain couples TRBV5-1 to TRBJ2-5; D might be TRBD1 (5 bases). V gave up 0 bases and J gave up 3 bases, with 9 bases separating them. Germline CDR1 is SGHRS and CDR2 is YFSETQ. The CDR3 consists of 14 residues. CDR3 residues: CASSLVAREETQYF. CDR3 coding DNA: TGCGCCAGCAGCTTGGTTGCCAGGGAAGAGACCCAGTACTTC.

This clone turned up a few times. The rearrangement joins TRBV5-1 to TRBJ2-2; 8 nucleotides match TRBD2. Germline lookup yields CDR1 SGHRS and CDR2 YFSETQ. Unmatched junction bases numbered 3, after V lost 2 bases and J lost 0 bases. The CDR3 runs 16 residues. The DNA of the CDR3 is TGCGCCAGCAGCTTTTTAGCGGGGACGAACACCGGGGAGCTGTTTTTT. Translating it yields CASSFLAGTNTGELFF.

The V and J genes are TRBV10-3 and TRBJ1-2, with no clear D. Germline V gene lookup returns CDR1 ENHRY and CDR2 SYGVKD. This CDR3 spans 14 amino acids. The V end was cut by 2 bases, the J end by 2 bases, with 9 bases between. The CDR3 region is CAISERRENYGYTF. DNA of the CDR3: TGTGCCATCAGTGAGAGAAGGGAGAACTATGGCTACACCTTC.

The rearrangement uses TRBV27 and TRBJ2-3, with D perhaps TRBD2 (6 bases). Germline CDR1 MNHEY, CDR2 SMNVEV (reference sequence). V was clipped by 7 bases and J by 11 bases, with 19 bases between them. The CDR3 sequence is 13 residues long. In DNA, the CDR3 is TGTGCCAGCACCATAAATAGACTAGGGGTGCAGTATTTT. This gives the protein CASTINRLGVQYF.

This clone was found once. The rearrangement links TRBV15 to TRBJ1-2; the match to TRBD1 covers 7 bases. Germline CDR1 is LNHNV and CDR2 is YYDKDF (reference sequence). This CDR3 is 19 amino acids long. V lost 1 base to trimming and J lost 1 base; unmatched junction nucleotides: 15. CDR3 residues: CATSRVRRGQEPFNYGYTF. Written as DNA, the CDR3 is TGTGCCACCAGCAGAGTACGGAGGGGGCAGGAGCCTTTTAACTATGGCTACACCTTC.

CDR3 nucleotide sequence: TGTGCCAGCTCCCCCAGGGATTATGGCTACACCTTC. Residues: CASSPRDYGYTF. This chain connects TRBV18 to TRBJ1-2; perhaps TRBD1 as D (5 bases). The CDR3 sequence is 12 residues long. The germline V and J ends were trimmed by 6 bases and 5 bases, with 10 bases remaining between them. From germline, CDR1 is KGHSH and CDR2 LQKENI.